These T cell receptor beta chains were read from a single sample in a study of human T cells and chemical hapten exposure. One entry per CDR3 protein results from TCRdb running MiXCR on the RACE reads. The profile shows 150,000 to 200,000 distinct CDR3 sequences, 24% of them singletons. The input for sequencing was whole blood, taken in connection with sensitization to the hapten diphenylcyclopropenone (DPC). Receptors were obtained from a woman aged 40 to 49 with alopecia areata. Some clones in this sample may be carry-over from other donors' samples. Both conserved end residues are trimmed from each CDR3. Each record gives: D gene, V gene, CDR3 protein. The D gene is left open where the match is weak.

d_call: .
v_call: TRBV7-2
cdr3_aa: ASSLAPRRDPADTQY

d_call: .
v_call: TRBV9
cdr3_aa: ASSEAENYGYT

d_call: .
v_call: TRBV12-3/TRBV12-4
cdr3_aa: ASSLQVTDTQY

d_call: TRBD2
v_call: TRBV7-2
cdr3_aa: ASSLGGGRPNEQF

d_call: TRBD1
v_call: TRBV20-1
cdr3_aa: SAMRTGVSPYGYT

d_call: .
v_call: TRBV29-1
cdr3_aa: SVRTENIQY

d_call: TRBD2
v_call: TRBV10-3
cdr3_aa: AISPGTSFYEQY

d_call: .
v_call: TRBV29-1
cdr3_aa: SAPGLPYNEQF

d_call: .
v_call: TRBV29-1
cdr3_aa: SVERDRPGEQF

d_call: TRBD2
v_call: TRBV6-5
cdr3_aa: ASSYQGGGHSYEQY

d_call: .
v_call: TRBV9
cdr3_aa: ASSVDLSYNEQF

d_call: TRBD1
v_call: TRBV10-3
cdr3_aa: AISWDSRTDTQY

d_call: TRBD1
v_call: TRBV6-6
cdr3_aa: ASSYSRTGGGLGTGELF

d_call: .
v_call: TRBV28
cdr3_aa: ASSFWRSGSADTQY

d_call: .
v_call: TRBV29-1
cdr3_aa: SAAPRSTDTQY

d_call: TRBD1
v_call: TRBV28
cdr3_aa: ASRTQGNYGYT